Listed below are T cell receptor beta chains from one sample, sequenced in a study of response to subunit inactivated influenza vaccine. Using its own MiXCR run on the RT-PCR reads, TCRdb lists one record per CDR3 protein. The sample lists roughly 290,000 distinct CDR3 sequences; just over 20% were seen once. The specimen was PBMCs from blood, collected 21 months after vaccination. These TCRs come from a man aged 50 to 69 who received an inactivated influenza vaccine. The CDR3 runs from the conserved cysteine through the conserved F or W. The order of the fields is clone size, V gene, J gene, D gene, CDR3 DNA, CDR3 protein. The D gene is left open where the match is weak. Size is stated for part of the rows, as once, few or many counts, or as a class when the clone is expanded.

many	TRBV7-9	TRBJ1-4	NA	TGTGCCAGCAGCTTAGCGGGAGGCGAAAAACTGTTTTTT	CASSLAGGEKLFF
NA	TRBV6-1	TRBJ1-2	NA	TGTGCCAGCAGTGCGCGGGGTATGGTTAAGGACTACACCTTC	CASSARGMVKDYTF
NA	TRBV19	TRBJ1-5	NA	TGTGCCAGTAGTACCCTGGTTCAGCCCCAGCATTTT	CASSTLVQPQHF
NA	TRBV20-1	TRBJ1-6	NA	TGCAGTGCTAGTGCCGGGAAGTTGGGCTCACCCCTCCACTTT	CSASAGKLGSPLHF
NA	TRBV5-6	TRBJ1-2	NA	TGTGCCAGCAGTCGTAGGGACGGAGCTAACTATGGCTACACCTTC	CASSRRDGANYGYTF
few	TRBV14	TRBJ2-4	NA	TGTGCCAGCAGCCAAGAAGTTGTCCGGGAACCCAAAAACATTCAGTACTTC	CASSQEVVREPKNIQYF
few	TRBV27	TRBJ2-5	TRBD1	TGTGCCAGCAGTTACGGGACAGGGGGCATCGAGACCCAGTACTTC	CASSYGTGGIETQYF
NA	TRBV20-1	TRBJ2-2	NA	TGCAGTGCCGCGAGGAACACCGGGGAGCTGTTTTTT	CSAARNTGELFF
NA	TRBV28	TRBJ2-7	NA	TGTGCCAGCAGTTTATTCGACAGGACCGTAGCCTACGAGCAGTACTTC	CASSLFDRTVAYEQYF
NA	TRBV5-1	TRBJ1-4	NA	TGCGCCAGCAGCCTAGGGACCCAGGGAAATGAAAAACTGTTTTTT	CASSLGTQGNEKLFF
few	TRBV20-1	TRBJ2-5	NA	TGCAGTGCTAGGGGGGGCGATGAGACCCAGTACTTC	CSARGGDETQYF
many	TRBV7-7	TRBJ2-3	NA	TGTGCTAGCAGCTTAGGTGGGGATGACGATACGCAGTATTTT	CASSLGGDDDTQYF
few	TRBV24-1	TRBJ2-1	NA	TGTGCCACCAGTGATTTGCTGGAAAATGAGCAGTTCTTC	CATSDLLENEQFF
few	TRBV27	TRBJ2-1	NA	TGTGCCAGCTCCATCCGGGGCTACAATGAGCAGTTCTTC	CASSIRGYNEQFF
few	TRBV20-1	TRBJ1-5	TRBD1	TGCAGTGCTAGATCGGGACAGGCAAATCAGCCCCAGCATTTT	CSARSGQANQPQHF
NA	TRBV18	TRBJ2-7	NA	TGTGCCAGCTCTCAAACCGGGAAAAGCTCCTACGAGCAGTACTTC	CASSQTGKSSYEQYF
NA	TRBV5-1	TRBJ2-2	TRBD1	TGCGCCAGCACCCCTGGGACAGGCTTCTCCGGGGAGCTGTTTTTT	CASTPGTGFSGELFF
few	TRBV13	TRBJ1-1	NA	TGTGCCAGCAGTCGGTTACAGTTGAACACTGAAGCTTTCTTT	CASSRLQLNTEAFF
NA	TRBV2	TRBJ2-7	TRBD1	TGTGCCAGCAGTGAAAAGGGCTTGACAGGGGGCGAGCAGTACTTC	CASSEKGLTGGEQYF
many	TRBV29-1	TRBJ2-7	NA	TGCAGCGTTGAAGAGGGCTTCCTTGGGGGCGAGCAGTACTTC	CSVEEGFLGGEQYF
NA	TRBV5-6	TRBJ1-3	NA	TGTGCCAGCAGCTTGGATATTGGCTCTGGAAACACCATATATTTT	CASSLDIGSGNTIYF
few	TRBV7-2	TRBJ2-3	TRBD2	TGTGCCAGCAGCTTAGCGTACGGACTAGCGGGAGATATGGATACGCAGTATTTT	CASSLAYGLAGDMDTQYF
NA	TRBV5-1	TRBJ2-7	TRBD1	TGCGCCAGCAGCTTGACCGGGACAGGGCTTTACGAGCAGTACTTC	CASSLTGTGLYEQYF
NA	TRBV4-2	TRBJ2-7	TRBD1	TGTGCCAGCAGGCACCAGGGGGTGAACGAGCAGTACTTC	CASRHQGVNEQYF
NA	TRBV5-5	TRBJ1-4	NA	TGTGCCAGCACCTTGACAGGAGGTAATGAAAAACTGTTTTTT	CASTLTGGNEKLFF
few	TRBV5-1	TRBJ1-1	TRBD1	TGCGCCAGCGGCACAGGGGTGAACACTGAAGCTTTCTTT	CASGTGVNTEAFF
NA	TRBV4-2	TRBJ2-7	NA	TGTGCCAGCAGCCAAAAGATAGGGTTTGACGAGCAGTACTTC	CASSQKIGFDEQYF
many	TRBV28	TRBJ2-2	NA	TGTGCCAGCAGTTTTTGGGGGAGACTGAACACCGGGGAGCTGTTTTTT	CASSFWGRLNTGELFF
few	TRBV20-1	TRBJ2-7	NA	TGCAGTGCTAGTGGTATCTACGAGCAGTACTTC	CSASGIYEQYF
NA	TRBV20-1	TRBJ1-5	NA	TGCAGTGCTAGAGATAAGGGGTGGTATGGGAATCAGCCCCAGCATTTT	CSARDKGWYGNQPQHF
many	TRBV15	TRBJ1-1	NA	TGTGCCACCAGCAAAAGGGACACTGAAGCTTTCTTT	CATSKRDTEAFF
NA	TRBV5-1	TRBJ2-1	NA	TGCGCCAGCAGCTTCCAGGGGGACTCAAATGAGCAGTTCTTC	CASSFQGDSNEQFF
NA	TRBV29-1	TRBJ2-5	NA	TGCAGCGTTGGCACGGGGACCCAGTACTTC	CSVGTGTQYF
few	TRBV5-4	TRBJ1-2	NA	TGTGCCAGCAGCTACTTCCGCTCTAACTATGGCTACACCTTC	CASSYFRSNYGYTF
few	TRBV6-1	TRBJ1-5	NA	TGTGCCAGCATATGGGGCCCCAGGGAGCCCCAGCATTTT	CASIWGPREPQHF
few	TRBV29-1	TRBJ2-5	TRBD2	TGCAGCGTTGGCCTCCGAGGAGGACTAGCGGGAGGGTTAGAGACCCAGTACTTC	CSVGLRGGLAGGLETQYF
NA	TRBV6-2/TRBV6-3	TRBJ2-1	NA	TGTGCCAGCAGTTCCCATAGGGGGAAATTTGCGAATGAGCAGTTCTTC	CASSSHRGKFANEQFF
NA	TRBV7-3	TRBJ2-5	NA	TGTGCCAGCAGCCCCCAGGGCTCACGCCACTCGACCCAGTACTTC	CASSPQGSRHSTQYF
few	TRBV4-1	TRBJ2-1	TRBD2	TGCGCCAGCAGCCACCTAGGGGAGGGACACAATGAGCAGTTCTTC	CASSHLGEGHNEQFF
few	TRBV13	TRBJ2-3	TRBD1	TGTGCCAGCAGCGACCGGGACAGGGACCCCCTTCAGATCACAGATACGCAGTATTTT	CASSDRDRDPLQITDTQYF
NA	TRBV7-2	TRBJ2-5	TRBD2	TGTGCCAGCAGCAAACTAGCGGAAGGCCAAGAGACCCAGTACTTC	CASSKLAEGQETQYF